The TCR beta chain described here comes from a study of cytomegalovirus exposure and HLA in healthy donors. Note on this clone: The antigen is unknown.

The repertoire was sequenced with immunoSEQ multiplex PCR; TCRdb's copy has only in-frame clones and lacks some. The sample shows approximately 76,000 clones, approximately 94% of them seen only once. Findings and caveats of the study: Researchers reported that three CMV-associated chains were confirmed in vitro as CMV antigen-specific.

The material sequenced was PBMCs. This TCR came from a young woman in good health and CMV-seropositive.

The CDR3 nucleotides read TGTGCCACCATAGCGGGTTCGGAATACAATGAGCAGTTCTTC. This translates into CATIAGSEYNEQFF. V is TRBV28 and J is TRBJ2-1; 7 nucleotides agree with TRBD2. V was pared by 10 bases and J by 4 bases, with 10 bases of the junction left unmatched. Germline CDR1 and CDR2: MDHEN and SYDVKM. This CDR3 has 14 residues. Combining the CDR3 with reference TRBV28 and TRBJ2-1 gives the whole variable domain DVKVTQSSRYLVKRTGEKVFLECVQDMDHENMFWYRQDPGLGLRLIYFSYDVKMKEKGDIPEGYSVSREKKERFSLILESASTNQTSMYLCATIAGSEYNEQFFGPGTRLTVL.